Each of the 15 T cell receptor beta chains below was sequenced from the same sample in a study of blood T cell repertoires in COVID-19. The repertoire was sequenced with immunoSEQ multiplex PCR; TCRdb's copy has only in-frame clones and lacks some. The sample lists roughly 390,000 clones; more than 70% were seen once. Specimen: peripheral blood. The source is a woman aged 25 to 39 with COVID-19, enrolled during active disease.

The chain combines TRBV4-1 with TRBJ2-7; tentatively, D is TRBD1 (6 bases). Per the germline V gene, CDR1 is MGHRA and CDR2 is YSYEKL. This CDR3 has 12 residues. The V and J ends lost 4 bases and 6 bases respectively, with 10 bases between them. CDR3 nucleotide sequence: TGCGCCAGCAGCCTTACAGGGACCGAGCAGTACTTC. It specifies CASSLTGTEQYF.

The V call is TRBV5-1, the J call TRBJ1-2; weak D call: TRBD1 (5 bases). The CDR3 runs 14 residues. Germline-derived CDR1 and CDR2 are SGHRS and YFSETQ. V lost 0 bases to trimming and J lost 8 bases, with 14 bases between them. As DNA, the CDR3 is TGCGCCAGCAGCTTGGAGGCAGGGATGGAAGGCTACACCTTC. This gives the protein CASSLEAGMEGYTF.

The V gene is TRBV19, the J gene TRBJ2-1; D not certain. The CDR3 length is 13 residues. Germline CDR1 and CDR2: LNHDA and SQIVND (reference sequence). The V gene lost 8 bases and the J gene lost 7 bases, with 15 bases spanning the gap. This chain's CDR3 is CASHPTGRNEQFF. CDR3 nucleotides: TGTGCCAGTCACCCGACGGGTAGGAATGAGCAGTTCTTC.

This chain connects TRBV7-3 to TRBJ2-1; the D gene is possibly TRBD2 (6 bases). Per the germline V gene, CDR1 is SGHTA and CDR2 is FQGTGA. Trimming removed 1 base at V and 0 bases at J, with 7 bases between. The CDR3 has 15 residues. In DNA form, the CDR3 reads TGTGCCAGCAGCTTAATCGGGAGCTCCTACAATGAGCAGTTCTTC. Protein product: CASSLIGSSYNEQFF.

V gene TRBV7-3 combines with J gene TRBJ2-3; D possibly corresponds to TRBD2 (6 bases). The V end lost 5 bases, the J end lost 5 bases, and 23 bases lay between the germline ends. CDR1 and CDR2 (germline): SGHTA, FQGTGA. This CDR3 region has 17 residues. Here the CDR3 DNA reads TGTGCCAGCAGCGCAGTGGGGTTTTCCGGAGGGCGAGATACGCAGTATTTT. It codes for CASSAVGFSGGRDTQYF.

The chain is built from TRBV27 and TRBJ2-1, with 11 bases fitting TRBD2. CDR3 length equals 17 residues. The germline CDR1 and CDR2 sequences are MNHEY and SMNVEV (reference sequence). Trimming cost V 0 bases and J 5 bases; bases outside gene matches: 6. CDR3 bases: TGTGCCAGCAGTTTATCGACTAGCGGGATTCTGAACAATGAGCAGTTCTTC. It encodes CASSLSTSGILNNEQFF.

CDR3 sequence reads: CASRRAGGAEGYTF. The CDR3 nucleotides read TGTGCCAGCAGACGTGCAGGGGGCGCGGAAGGCTACACCTTC. The chain uses TRBV28 and TRBJ1-2, with 8 positions matching TRBD1. Looked up from germline, CDR1 is MDHEN and CDR2 is SYDVKM. Trimming at V came to 6 bases and at J to 8 bases, leaving 11 bases not matched to a gene. CDR3 size: 14 residues.

The chain links TRBV5-8 to TRBJ2-5, with 7 positions matching TRBD2. Trimming took 4 bases from V and 1 from J; bases not matched to a gene: 4. The CDR3 is 14 residues long. The germline gives CDR1 SGHTS, CDR2 YDEGEE. This chain's CDR3 is CASSPRTSQETQYF. CDR3 nucleotides: TGTGCCAGCAGCCCCAGGACTAGCCAAGAGACCCAGTACTTC.

The J gene is TRBJ2-7, the V gene TRBV6-5; 10 bases are a match to TRBD1. From germline, CDR1 is MNHEY and CDR2 SVGAGI. With V trimmed by 6 bases and J by 9 bases, 14 bases remained unmatched. The CDR3 totals 15 residues. This chain's CDR3 is CASSGIGTGAIWQYF. CDR3 DNA sequence: TGTGCCAGCAGCGGTATAGGGACAGGGGCGATATGGCAGTACTTC.

This rearrangement joins TRBV29-1 to TRBJ1-3; unclear D gene. Germline-derived CDR1 and CDR2 are SQVTM and ANQGSEA. Between the trimmed V and J ends, which lost 7 bases and 2 bases, there was a span of 6 bases. CDR3 length: 11 residues. The DNA for the CDR3 is TGCAGCGGAAGCACTGGAAACACCATATATTTT. Translating it yields CSGSTGNTIYF.

This chain connects TRBV7-2 to TRBJ2-5; D is unresolved. V was clipped by 1 base and J by 5 bases, with 11 bases between them. The CDR3 is made up of 14 amino acids. Germline V gene data show CDR1 as SGHTA and CDR2 as FQGNSA. The CDR3 loop is CASSLDVFRETQYF. CDR3 nucleotides: TGTGCCAGCAGCTTAGACGTTTTCCGGGAGACCCAGTACTTC.

This clone was recorded once. The gene calls are TRBV5-5 and TRBJ1-1, with 8 bases aligning to TRBD1. Trimming took 2 bases from V and 2 from J; bases not matched to a gene: 5. Looked up from germline, CDR1 is SGHKS and CDR2 is YYEKEE (reference sequence). CDR3 length: 15 amino acids. CDR3 in amino acids: CASSFSPGGNTEAFF. CDR3 nucleotide sequence: TGTGCCAGCAGCTTTTCCCCAGGGGGCAACACTGAAGCTTTCTTT.

This clone showed up just a few times. V usage is TRBV2 and J usage is TRBJ1-6, with 8 positions matching TRBD1. After removal of 5 bases from V and 8 bases from J, the junction contained 2 bases not matched to a gene. In germline, CDR1 is SNHLY, CDR2 FYNNEI. This CDR3 comprises 13 residues. The CDR3 DNA is TGTGCCAGCAGTCCAGGGGGCTATTCACCCCTCCACTTT. This codes for CASSPGGYSPLHF.

The chain employs TRBV5-1 and TRBJ2-1; 13 bases agree with TRBD2. This CDR3 has 15 amino acids. Germline CDR1 SGHRS, CDR2 YFSETQ. V lost 6 bases, J lost 9 bases, and 9 bases stayed unmatched. CDR3 nucleotides: TGCGCCAGCAACAGTGGACTAGCGGGAGCCAGTGAGCAGTTCTTC. It yields the protein CASNSGLAGASEQFF.

The chain combines TRBV2 with TRBJ2-2; TRBD2 might be the D (5 bases). Trimming took 7 bases from V and 14 from J, leaving 20 bases between them. This CDR3 region has 13 residues. Germline V CDR1 and CDR2: SNHLY, FYNNEI. DNA for the CDR3: TGTGCCAGCAAAGGAAACGGGATTCTCGGCCTGTTTTTT. Translation gives CASKGNGILGLFF. The full variable domain, completed using reference TRBV2 and TRBJ2-2, is EPEVTQTPSHQVTQMGQEVILRCVPISNHLYFYWYRQILGQKVEFLVSFYNNEISEKSEIFDDQFSVERPDGSNFTLKIRSTKLEDSAMYFCASKGNGILGLFFGEGSRLTVL.